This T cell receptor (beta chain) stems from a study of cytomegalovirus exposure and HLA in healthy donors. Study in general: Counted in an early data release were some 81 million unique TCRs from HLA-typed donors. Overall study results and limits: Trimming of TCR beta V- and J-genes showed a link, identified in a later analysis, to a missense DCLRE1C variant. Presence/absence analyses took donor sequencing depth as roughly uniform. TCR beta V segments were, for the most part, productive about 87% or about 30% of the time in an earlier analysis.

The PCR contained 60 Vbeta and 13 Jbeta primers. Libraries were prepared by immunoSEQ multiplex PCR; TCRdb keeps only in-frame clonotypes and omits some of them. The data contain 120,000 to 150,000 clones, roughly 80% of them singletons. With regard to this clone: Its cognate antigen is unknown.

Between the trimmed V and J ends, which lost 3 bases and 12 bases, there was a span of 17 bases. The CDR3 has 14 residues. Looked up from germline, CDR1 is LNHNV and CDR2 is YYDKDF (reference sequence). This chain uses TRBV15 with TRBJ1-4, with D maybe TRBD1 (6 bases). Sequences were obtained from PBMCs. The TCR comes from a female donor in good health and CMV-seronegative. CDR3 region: CATSRDSLKGELFF. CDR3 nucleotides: TGTGCCACCAGCAGGGACAGTTTGAAAGGGGAACTGTTTTTT.